Detailed here is one T cell receptor (beta chain). Its specificity is unknown. The entry originates in a study of cytomegalovirus exposure and HLA in healthy donors. The donors were in the roughly 110-subject validation cohort, distinct from the approximately 670-subject first cohort. Study-level results: Subsequent analysis found a tendency for first-cohort TCR clusters to co-occur within the 95 to 150 validation repertoires. A few chains linked to CMV were shown in vitro to be specific for CMV antigens. It was 150 to 200 TCR beta chains that were listed as cytomegalovirus-associated.

Measured with immunoSEQ multiplex PCR; TCRdb has only the in-frame clones, and not every one. The data hold 200,000 to 250,000 clones, with roughly 84% observed a single time. The CDR3 extends over 13 amino acids. In germline, CDR1 is MNHNS, CDR2 SASEGT. Trimming shortened V by 8 bases and J by 0 bases, and 8 bases separated the two germline ends. The chain joins TRBV6-1 to TRBJ1-3; D unclear. This clonotype was obtained from a woman aged 25 to 39 in good health and CMV-seropositive. The sequenced sample was PBMCs. For the CDR3, the DNA is TGTGCCAGCGGGTCAGTCTCTGGAAACACCATATATTTT. Its protein is CASGSVSGNTIYF.